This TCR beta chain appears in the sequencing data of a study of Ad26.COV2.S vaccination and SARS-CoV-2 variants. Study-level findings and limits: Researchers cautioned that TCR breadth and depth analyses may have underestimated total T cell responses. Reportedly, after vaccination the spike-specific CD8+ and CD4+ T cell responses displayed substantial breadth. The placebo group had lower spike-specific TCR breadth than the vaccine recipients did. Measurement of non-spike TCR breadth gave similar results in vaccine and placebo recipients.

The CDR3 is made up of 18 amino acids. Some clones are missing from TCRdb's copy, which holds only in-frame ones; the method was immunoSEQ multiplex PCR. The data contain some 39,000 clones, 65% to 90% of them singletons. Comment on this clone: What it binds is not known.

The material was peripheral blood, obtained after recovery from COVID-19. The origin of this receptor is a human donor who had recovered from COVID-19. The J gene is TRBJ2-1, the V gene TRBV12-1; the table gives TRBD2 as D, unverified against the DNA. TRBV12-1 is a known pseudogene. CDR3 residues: CASSQGLAGDHSYNEQFF. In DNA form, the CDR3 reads TGTGCCAGCAGCCAAGGACTAGCGGGAGACCACTCCTACAATGAGCAGTTCTTC.